These T cell receptor beta chains were read from a single sample in a study of T cells in Graves' hyperthyroidism and ophthalmopathy. From the multiplex PCR reads, TCRdb called clonotypes with MiXCR, one entry per CDR3 protein. The sample has roughly 170,000 distinct CDR3 sequences, 15% to 20% seen once; the top ten hold roughly 28%. The sequenced material came from blood. The source of these receptors is a woman between 45 and 65 years old with Graves' hyperthyroidism. Both conserved end residues are part of each CDR3.

CDR3 protein: CASSLISTRRYGYTF; V gene: TRBV27
CDR3 protein: CASSWGSRPYNEQFF; V gene: TRBV5-5
CDR3 protein: CASGPRPMNTGELFF; V gene: TRBV5-1
CDR3 protein: CASSEAAGAGNTIYF; V gene: TRBV6-1
CDR3 protein: CASSPTGGVGNTIYF; V gene: TRBV28
CDR3 protein: CASSLMNTGELFF; V gene: TRBV27
CDR3 protein: CANSDHGPESYEQYF; V gene: TRBV25-1
CDR3 protein: CASSSQGQDYGYTF; V gene: TRBV5-1
CDR3 protein: CASTWLAGTDTQYF; V gene: TRBV2
CDR3 protein: CASSYRGDNNYEQYF; V gene: TRBV6-5
CDR3 protein: CASNPDRNYNEQFF; V gene: TRBV7-9
CDR3 protein: CSAPPLGGGSYNEQFF; V gene: TRBV20-1
CDR3 protein: CASSQGLTLGGELFF; V gene: TRBV18
CDR3 protein: CSAATRTSGGPDTQYF; V gene: TRBV20-1
CDR3 protein: CASSSGGTQKEAFF; V gene: TRBV19
CDR3 protein: CASSVEGQVGYNSPLHF; V gene: TRBV9
CDR3 protein: CASSAGQGKNSPLHF; V gene: TRBV9
CDR3 protein: CASSQFGANYGYTF; V gene: TRBV14
CDR3 protein: CASSSTGSPETQYF; V gene: TRBV7-3
CDR3 protein: CASSLRGSDYEQYF; V gene: TRBV4-2
CDR3 protein: CASSVVGSPLHF; V gene: TRBV9
CDR3 protein: CASITEGLRGYTF; V gene: TRBV2
CDR3 protein: CASSQGQERPQHF; V gene: TRBV3-1